This T cell receptor beta chain originates from a study of neurological immune-mediated disorders. Regarding the study as a whole: The study found the most TCR clonal expansion in HTLV-1-associated myelopathy and the least in multiple sclerosis, below healthy controls.

This clonotype turned up a few times. What it recognizes is unknown. Germline CDR1 reads MGHRA; CDR2 reads YSYEKL. Trimming took 5 bases from V and 2 from J, leaving 22 bases between them. The CDR3 spans 18 residues. With 10-nucleotide random UMIs included, cDNA was synthesized by 5'RACE. The yield of each sequencing run was over 180 million TCR-beta sequences from 15-18 subjects. MiXCR, applied by TCRdb to the 5' RACE reads, yields one record per CDR3 protein. Counted here are under 50,000 distinct CDR3 sequences, 20% to 30% occurring once; the ten biggest clones make up 20% to 30%. The receptor's source is a woman aged 70-85 years in good health. Sequenced: PBMCs. The rearrangement uses TRBV4-1 and TRBJ2-1, with D unresolved. CDR3 sequence reads: CASSSIPPIPDAYNEQFF. The CDR3 region has the DNA TGCGCCAGCAGCTCCATTCCGCCGATCCCCGACGCCTACAATGAGCAGTTCTTC.